One and the same sample provided the 29 T cell receptor beta chains below, sequenced in a study of monozygotic twins with cystic fibrosis listed by TCRdb under 2021. Receptor libraries were prepared by the immunoSEQ multiplex PCR assay. TCRdb holds this immuneACCESS table with in-frame rearrangements only. Some clones are missing; in checked studies, unresolved V genes explain under half, and the rest has no known cause. In this sample the table shows around 36,000 clones, approximately 72% of which occur a single time. The ten largest make up less than 0.8% of the sample. The sample comprised blood. Receptors originate from a girl aged 10 to 17 with cystic fibrosis.

The chain uses TRBV6-1 and TRBJ2-3; D is undetermined. The CDR3 is made up of 12 amino acids. Trimming took off 3 bases at V and 6 bases at J, with 7 bases between the two ends. Germline V CDR1 and CDR2: MNHNS, SASEGT. The CDR3 bases are TGTGCCAGCAGTGAGAACTTGGATACGCAGTATTTT. It translates to CASSENLDTQYF.

CDR3 sequence: CASRALTGGSYGYTF. In nucleotides, the CDR3 is TGTGCCAGCAGGGCGTTGACAGGAGGATCATATGGCTACACCTTC. V gene TRBV6-5 combines with J gene TRBJ1-2; tentatively, D is TRBD1 (6 bases). V shed 6 bases and J shed 5 bases, with 19 bases lying between them. Germline CDR1 reads MNHEY; CDR2 reads SVGAGI. The CDR3 totals 15 residues.

J is TRBJ2-7 and V is TRBV28, with 7 positions matching TRBD2. The V segment lost 5 bases and the J segment 2 bases; nucleotides outside the gene matches: 9. The CDR3 loop spans 15 amino acids. Per germline, CDR1 MDHEN and CDR2 SYDVKM. CDR3 sequence reads: CASSRLLAPAYEQYF. The CDR3 nucleotides are TGTGCCAGCAGTCGATTACTAGCGCCTGCCTACGAGCAGTACTTC.

CDR3 coding DNA: TGTGCCAGCAGCTTAATTCCCAGCGGGAGGGCCGCCGATACGCAGTATTTT. Translated, it gives CASSLIPSGRAADTQYF. The chain recombines TRBV7-2 with TRBJ2-3, with TRBD2 matching over 10 bases. This CDR3 region has 17 residues. Germline V gene sequence: CDR1 SGHTA, CDR2 FQGNSA. With 2 bases clipped from V and 6 bases from J, the junction kept 11 bases outside the gene matches.

J is TRBJ2-5 and V is TRBV4-3; 8 positions match TRBD1. CDR1 is LGHNA, CDR2 YSLEER, per germline. V gave up 2 bases and J gave up 5 bases; unmatched junction bases: 7. The CDR3 runs 15 residues. CDR3 DNA: TGCGCCAGCAGCCAAACGACAGGGGAAATGGAGACCCAGTACTTC. Translated, it gives CASSQTTGEMETQYF.

The chain is built from TRBV29-1 and TRBJ2-1; 9 bases line up with TRBD2. Germline V gene sequence: CDR1 SQVTM, CDR2 ANQGSEA. The CDR3 has 17 amino acids. The trim removed 3 bases at V and 1 base at J, leaving 10 bases unmatched. CDR3 amino acids: CSVDLAGLSVSYNEQFF. In DNA form, the CDR3 reads TGCAGCGTTGATCTAGCGGGACTGAGTGTTTCCTACAATGAGCAGTTCTTC.

The genes are TRBV15 and TRBJ2-7; 10 bases fit TRBD2. This CDR3 spans 17 amino acids. Germline values: CDR1 LNHNV, CDR2 YYDKDF (reference sequence). V was pared by 0 bases and J by 1 base, with 6 bases of the junction left unmatched. The CDR3 loop reads CATSRDRSGRGSYEQYF. The CDR3 DNA follows: TGTGCCACCAGCAGAGATCGGAGCGGGAGGGGGTCCTACGAGCAGTACTTC.

The chain is built from TRBV5-6 and TRBJ1-3; D is unclear. The CDR3 consists of 11 residues. V was cut by 5 bases and J by 6 bases, with 6 bases left in between. CDR1 and CDR2 (germline): SGHDT, YYEEEE. Here the CDR3 DNA reads TGTGCCAGCAGTCCCTCAAACACCATATATTTT. This translates into CASSPSNTIYF.

The chain couples TRBV7-2 to TRBJ2-7, with a tentative D call TRBD2 (6 bases). V was shortened by 1 base and J by 3 bases, with 10 bases between the two germline ends. Germline CDR1 and CDR2: SGHTA and FQGNSA. The CDR3 has 14 residues. For the CDR3, the DNA is TGTGCCAGCAGCTTAGGAGGCGGGAACTACGAGCAGTACTTC. Amino acids: CASSLGGGNYEQYF.

The V and J genes are TRBV2 and TRBJ2-5; perhaps D is TRBD1 or TRBD2 (6 bases each). Germline CDR1 SNHLY, CDR2 FYNNEI. The CDR3 loop spans 12 amino acids. V lost 8 bases and J lost 5, with 12 bases in between. In DNA form, the CDR3 reads TGTGCCAGCGGCCAAGGGGGGGAGACCCAGTACTTC. Its translation is CASGQGGETQYF.

This clone was seen only a few times. V gene TRBV7-9 combines with J gene TRBJ2-1; D might be TRBD2 (7 bases). Trimming pared 7 bases from V and 5 bases from J, leaving 18 bases between. CDR3 length equals 15 residues. The germline CDR1 and CDR2 sequences are SEHNR and FQNEAQ (reference sequence). Here the CDR3 reads CASTQTGAGDNEQFF. The CDR3 nucleotides are TGTGCCAGCACCCAAACGGGGGCGGGAGACAATGAGCAGTTCTTC.

V gene TRBV13 combines with J gene TRBJ2-1, with D hard to call. Germline V gives CDR1 PRHDT, CDR2 FYEKMQ (reference sequence). This CDR3 comprises 12 residues. Trimming took 5 bases from V and 6 from J, leaving 8 bases between them. This chain's CDR3 is CASSLGPNEQFF. The CDR3 DNA reads as TGTGCCAGCAGCCTTGGTCCCAATGAGCAGTTCTTC.

This chain joins TRBV19 and TRBJ1-3, with a tentative D call TRBD1 (6 bases). The CDR3 is 16 amino acids. V dropped 7 bases and J dropped 4 bases, with 20 bases sitting between them. The germline CDR1 and CDR2 sequences are LNHDA and SQIVND (reference sequence). CDR3 sequence: CASTPLAGGTGNTIYF. The DNA for the CDR3 is TGTGCCAGTACCCCCCTAGCCGGGGGGACAGGAAACACCATATATTTT.

The chain combines TRBV5-4 with TRBJ2-1, with TRBD2 as a possible D gene (5 bases). Germline CDR1 is SGHNT and CDR2 is YYREEE (reference sequence). This CDR3 comprises 15 residues. Trimming shortened V by 7 bases and J by 9 bases, and 23 bases separated the two germline ends. CDR3 bases: TGTGCCAGCCAGTCGACCGGACTTCCGGCGAGTGAGCAGTTCTTC. Translated: CASQSTGLPASEQFF.

This clone appeared a few times. The rearrangement links TRBV28 to TRBJ1-2; possible D gene TRBD1, 6 bases. Germline loops: CDR1 MDHEN, CDR2 SYDVKM. V was cut by 3 bases and J by 6 bases, with 17 bases left in between. This CDR3 spans 15 amino acids. For the CDR3, the DNA is TGTGCCAGCAGTTTGGACCGCAGGGGACGGGATGGCTACACCTTC. The encoded protein is CASSLDRRGRDGYTF.

The chain uses TRBV13 and TRBJ2-5; D not certain. In germline, CDR1 is PRHDT, CDR2 FYEKMQ (reference sequence). The ends were cut back, 0 bases at V and 1 base at J, with 3 bases in the middle. The CDR3 covers 13 residues. The CDR3 DNA is TGTGCCAGCAGCTTAGGCCTCCAAGAGACCCAGTACTTC. This codes for CASSLGLQETQYF.

The gene calls are TRBV19 and TRBJ2-2; D unclear. Germline CDR1 LNHDA, CDR2 SQIVND (reference sequence). V gave up 5 bases and J gave up 2 bases, with 21 bases separating them. This CDR3 comprises 18 residues. CDR3 residues: CASSPFSSTQVNTGELFF. Written as DNA, the CDR3 is TGTGCCAGTAGTCCATTCTCTTCTACCCAGGTTAACACCGGGGAGCTGTTTTTT. Together with reference TRBV19 and TRBJ2-2, the CDR3 gives the full variable domain: DGGITQSPKYLFRKEGQNVTLSCEQNLNHDAMYWYRQDPGQGLRLIYYSQIVNDFQKGDIAEGYSVSREKKESFPLTVTSAQKNPTAFYLCASSPFSSTQVNTGELFFGEGSRLTVL.

CDR3 sequence (DNA): TGCAGCGTACGGGACTTCTCCACAGATACGCAGTATTTT. Translating gives CSVRDFSTDTQYF. The chain carries TRBV29-1 and TRBJ2-3; TRBD2 is a possible D gene (6 bases). With 6 bases removed from V and 2 bases from J, the gap between germline ends came to 12 bases. The germline gives CDR1 SQVTM, CDR2 ANQGSEA. The CDR3 spans 13 residues.

J is TRBJ2-5 and V is TRBV11-3; TRBD1 matches at 9 bases. Germline trimming cut 5 bases from V and 5 bases from J; bases unmatched to any gene: 6. The germline V gene has CDR1 SGHNT and CDR2 YENEEA. The CDR3 loop spans 14 amino acids. The CDR3 sequence is CASSRRDRVETQYF. CDR3 coding DNA: TGTGCCAGCAGCCGCCGGGACAGGGTCGAGACCCAGTACTTC.

The rearrangement joins TRBV19 to TRBJ1-2; 8 bases are a match to TRBD1. In germline, CDR1 is LNHDA, CDR2 SQIVND (reference sequence). The CDR3 length is 18 residues. Trimming cost V 5 bases and J 4 bases; bases outside gene matches: 18. The CDR3 bases are TGTGCCAGTAGTCTCCCTCGGACAGGGTGGACCTTGGGCTATGGCTACACCTTC. Translation: CASSLPRTGWTLGYGYTF.

The chain carries TRBV5-1 and TRBJ2-1, with 9 nucleotides matching TRBD2. Trimming at V came to 4 bases and at J to 4 bases, leaving 6 bases not matched to a gene. Germline V lookup: CDR1 SGHRS, CDR2 YFSETQ. CDR3 length: 15 amino acids. The CDR3: CASSLTSGSYNEQFF. Here the CDR3 DNA reads TGCGCCAGCAGCCTAACTAGCGGGTCGTACAATGAGCAGTTCTTC.

This chain uses TRBV5-5 with TRBJ2-7; 10 bases align to TRBD1. The length of the CDR3 is 14 residues. The germline CDR1 and CDR2 sequences are SGHKS and YYEKEE (reference sequence). The V and J ends lost 3 bases and 5 bases, in that order; junction bases with no gene match: 5. The CDR3 DNA sequence: TGTGCCAGCAGCTACCGGACAGGGGGTGACGAGCAGTACTTC. Translating it yields CASSYRTGGDEQYF.

The rearrangement uses TRBV7-3 and TRBJ2-3; no clear D. The V and J ends lost 4 bases and 0 bases respectively, with 11 bases between them. Germline CDR1 reads SGHTA; CDR2 reads FQGTGA. This CDR3 has 15 amino acids. CDR3 nucleotide sequence: TGTGCCAGCAGCTACCGCGCCCATAGCACAGATACGCAGTATTTT. It specifies CASSYRAHSTDTQYF.

The chain is built from TRBV7-8 and TRBJ2-7; D may be TRBD2 (5 bases). Per germline, CDR1 SGHVS and CDR2 FQNEAQ. Trimming removed 3 bases at V and 6 bases at J, with 15 bases between. CDR3 length equals 14 residues. Here the CDR3 DNA reads TGTGCCAGCAGCTTTAATATGGGAGAATTCGAGCAGTACTTC. Translating it yields CASSFNMGEFEQYF. Filled out from reference TRBV7-8 and TRBJ2-7, the complete variable domain reads GAGVSQSPRYKVAKRGQDVALRCDPISGHVSLFWYQQALGQGPEFLTYFQNEAQLDKSGLPSDRFFAERPEGSVSTLKIQRTQQEDSAVYLCASSFNMGEFEQYFGPGTRLTVT.

In this sample, this clone turned up a few times. The V call is TRBV7-9, the J call TRBJ2-7; D is unclear. V lost 5 bases to trimming and J lost 0 bases, with 17 bases between them. This CDR3 has 16 amino acids. Germline CDR1 and CDR2: SEHNR and FQNEAQ (reference sequence). The chain's CDR3 is CASSPYLVVSSYEQYV. The CDR3 coding sequence is TGTGCCAGCAGCCCATATCTCGTGGTCAGCTCCTACGAGCAGTACGTC.

This clone was seen a handful of times. The V call is TRBV2, the J call TRBJ2-7, with TRBD1 matching 8 bases. J lost 5 bases, V lost 4 bases, and 4 bases had no gene match. Germline-derived CDR1 and CDR2 are SNHLY and FYNNEI. The CDR3 length is 13 residues. Here the CDR3 DNA reads TGTGCCAGCAGTGGTGACAGGGGCAACGAGCAGTACTTC. This sequence encodes CASSGDRGNEQYF. The full variable domain, completed using reference TRBV2 and TRBJ2-7, is EPEVTQTPSHQVTQMGQEVILRCVPISNHLYFYWYRQILGQKVEFLVSFYNNEISEKSEIFDDQFSVERPDGSNFTLKIRSTKLEDSAMYFCASSGDRGNEQYFGPGTRLTVT.

This chain links TRBV7-2 with TRBJ1-1; D is undetermined. Trimming removed 1 base at V and 0 bases at J, with 9 bases between. The germline V gene encodes CDR1 SGHTA and CDR2 FQGNSA. The CDR3 spans 15 residues. CDR3 coding DNA: TGTGCCAGCAGCTTAGACGGGCACTTGAACACTGAAGCTTTCTTT. Its translation is CASSLDGHLNTEAFF.

The rearrangement links TRBV5-5 to TRBJ2-7; TRBD2 matches at 15 bases. This CDR3 has 17 residues. Germline CDR1 SGHKS, CDR2 YYEKEE (reference sequence). V shed 4 bases, J shed 3 bases, and the junction held 8 bases outside the gene matches. CDR3 sequence: CASSLGTSGRMVYEQYF. The CDR3 region has the DNA TGTGCCAGCAGCCTCGGGACTAGCGGGAGGATGGTCTACGAGCAGTACTTC. Full variable domain (remainder filled in from reference TRBV5-5 and TRBJ2-7): DAGVTQSPTHLIKTRGQQVTLRCSPISGHKSVSWYQQVLGQGPQFIFQYYEKEERGRGNFPDRFSARQFPNYSSELNVNALLLGDSALYLCASSLGTSGRMVYEQYFGPGTRLTVT.

The chain is built from TRBV12-5 and TRBJ2-6; tentatively, D is TRBD1 (5 bases). Trimming cost V 7 bases and J 5 bases, with 12 bases left between them. This CDR3 is 14 amino acids long. Germline CDR1 reads LGHNT; CDR2 reads FRNRAP. CDR3 loop: CASAGQSRANVLTF. The CDR3, as DNA: TGTGCTAGTGCAGGACAAAGTCGGGCCAACGTCCTGACTTTC.